The 30 T cell receptor beta chains given below trace back to one sample, sequenced in a study of blood T cells in healthy people across ages. The use of a sample-barcoded 5' primer and a J-beta primer mix characterized a second PCR of roughly 7 to 11 cycles. A single record per CDR3 protein comes from TCRdb applying MiXCR to the 5' RACE reads. Of about 1.6 million distinct CDR3 sequences in the sample, about 35% were seen once. The sample taken for sequencing was blood. The source is a woman aged 25 to 45 in good health.

The chain recombines TRBV5-4 with TRBJ2-2; D may be TRBD1 or TRBD2 (5 bases each). The length of the CDR3 is 13 residues. Germline V gene sequence: CDR1 SGHNT, CDR2 YYREEE (reference sequence). Deletions cut 6 bases from V and 4 bases from J, with 10 bases between. Here the CDR3 reads CASNFGGTGELFF. The CDR3 DNA reads TGTGCCAGCAATTTTGGGGGCACCGGGGAGCTGTTTTTT.

This clonotype was found many times. At one end the junction does not follow the germline gene, possibly because of a read error. The chain couples TRBV29-1 to TRBJ1-2; D possibly corresponds to TRBD1 (5 bases). The germline V gene encodes CDR1 SQVTM and CDR2 ANQGSEA. This CDR3 region has 13 residues. The DNA of the CDR3 is TGCAGCGTTGATGCGCAGGGCACGTATGACTACACCTTC. Translating gives CSVDAQGTYDYTF. The full variable domain, rest sourced from reference TRBV29-1 and TRBJ1-2, is SAVISQKPSRDICQRGTSLTIQCQVDSQVTMMFWYRQQPGQSLTLIATANQGSEATYESGFVIDKFPISRPNLTFSTLTVSNMSPEDSSIYLCSVDAQGTYDYTFGSGTRLTVV.

This clonotype has more than one count but fewer than ten. The rearrangement joins TRBV7-2 to TRBJ1-6, with a weak D call TRBD1 (5 bases). The ends were cut back, 4 bases at V and 9 bases at J, with 16 bases in the middle. The CDR3 length is 15 residues. Looked up from germline, CDR1 is SGHTA and CDR2 is FQGNSA. CDR3: CASSSRDVTPSPLHF. CDR3 nucleotide sequence: TGTGCCAGCAGCTCACGGGACGTCACCCCTTCACCCCTCCACTTT.

In its sample, this clonotype was seen a few times. The gene calls are TRBV2 and TRBJ2-7, with 7 bases that match TRBD2. V dropped 3 bases and J dropped 1; count of bases not matched to a gene: 6. The germline gives CDR1 SNHLY, CDR2 FYNNEI. This CDR3 has 15 amino acids. The CDR3 region has the DNA TGTGCCAGCAGTGAGACAGCGGGGAGTTCCTACGAGCAGTACTTC. Translating it yields CASSETAGSSYEQYF.

The gene calls are TRBV29-1 and TRBJ2-3, with 7 positions matching TRBD2. V gave up 6 bases and J gave up 2 bases; unmatched junction bases: 5. Germline assignment: CDR1 SQVTM and CDR2 ANQGSEA. The CDR3 extends over 13 amino acids. CDR3 sequence reads: CSVNGGDTDTQYF. The CDR3 region has the DNA TGCAGCGTCAATGGGGGGGACACAGATACGCAGTATTTT.

The V and J genes are TRBV5-5 and TRBJ2-2, with D perhaps TRBD1 (6 bases). From germline, CDR1 is SGHKS and CDR2 YYEKEE (reference sequence). Between the trimmed V and J ends, which lost 4 bases and 7 bases, there was a span of 17 bases. The CDR3 is made up of 15 amino acids. The CDR3 coding sequence is TGTGCCAGCAGCCCGGCCGCCAGGGGAAGCGGGGAGCTGTTTTTT. Encoded protein: CASSPAARGSGELFF.

This clonotype was found a few times. This chain connects TRBV2 to TRBJ1-1; a possible D gene is TRBD1 (5 bases). V dropped 6 bases and J dropped 5 bases, with 16 bases sitting between them. Germline V lookup: CDR1 SNHLY, CDR2 FYNNEI. The CDR3 has 14 amino acids. CDR3 region: CASSPPEGRTEAFF. CDR3 nucleotide sequence: TGTGCCAGCAGCCCTCCAGAGGGGAGGACTGAAGCTTTCTTT.

This clonotype was counted a few times. The CDR3 loop reads CASSLAGVSSYNSPLHF. DNA of the CDR3: TGTGCCAGCAGCTTAGCGGGGGTGAGCTCCTATAATTCACCCCTCCACTTT. The V and J genes are TRBV7-8 and TRBJ1-6, with D perhaps TRBD1 (5 bases). Trimming removed 0 bases from V and 0 bases from J, with 9 bases in between. The germline V gene encodes CDR1 SGHVS and CDR2 FQNEAQ. CDR3 length: 17 amino acids.

This sequence joins TRBV9 and TRBJ2-2; 7 nucleotides match TRBD2. J lost 3 bases, V lost 4 bases, and 9 bases had no gene match. Germline V gene lookup returns CDR1 SGDLS and CDR2 YYNGEE. The CDR3 is 16 residues long. The CDR3: CASSPQAGIDTGELFF. CDR3 DNA: TGTGCCAGCAGCCCCCAAGCGGGGATTGACACCGGGGAGCTGTTTTTT.

This clonotype has a count of ten or more. The chain has TRBV7-9 and TRBJ2-7; possibly TRBD2 for D (6 bases). Germline CDR1 reads SEHNR; CDR2 reads FQNEAQ (reference sequence). The CDR3 loop spans 14 amino acids. Trimming removed 1 base from V and 7 bases from J, with 14 bases in between. CDR3 bases: TGTGCCAGCAGCTTAGTAGGGACTGGGGGTGAGCAGTACTTC. Residues: CASSLVGTGGEQYF.

In this sample, this clonotype turned up a few times. The gene calls are TRBV20-1 and TRBJ2-3; the D gene is possibly TRBD2 (7 bases). The V end lost 0 bases, the J end lost 5 bases, and 21 bases lay between the germline ends. This CDR3 has 17 residues. Germline CDR1 is DFQATT and CDR2 is SNEGSKA (reference sequence). Here the CDR3 DNA reads TGCAGTGCTAGAGATGGGGGGGGGCGGCGGGGGAAAGATACGCAGTATTTT. Translating it yields CSARDGGGRRGKDTQYF.

This clonotype has a handful of counts. The chain is built from TRBV12-3 or TRBV12-4 and TRBJ1-2, with 7 bases aligning to TRBD1. V lost 5 bases and J lost 8; bases outside the gene matches: 11. The CDR3 length is 14 residues. This CDR3 is CASSHTEGARGYTF. The DNA for the CDR3 is TGTGCCAGCAGTCACACAGAGGGGGCAAGGGGCTACACCTTC.

This chain uses TRBV20-1 with TRBJ2-7; 11 bases match TRBD1. Germline trimming cut 1 base from V and 4 bases from J; bases unmatched to any gene: 6. This CDR3 spans 15 amino acids. CDR1 and CDR2 (germline): DFQATT, SNEGSKA (reference sequence). The CDR3 reads CSARAPDRGQYEQYF. DNA for the CDR3: TGCAGTGCTAGAGCCCCGGACAGGGGGCAGTACGAGCAGTACTTC.

The rearrangement links TRBV12-3 or TRBV12-4 to TRBJ2-1; the D is unclear. Trimming took 3 bases from V and 2 from J, leaving 8 bases between them. This CDR3 is 14 amino acids long. As DNA, the CDR3 is TGTGCCAGCAGTTTGGCCTCAACCTACAATGAGCAGTTCTTC. Protein: CASSLASTYNEQFF.

This clonotype was observed a handful of times. The genes are TRBV7-2 and TRBJ1-6; D is possibly TRBD1 (6 bases). V shed 7 bases and J shed 5 bases, with 15 bases lying between them. CDR3 size: 15 residues. From germline, CDR1 is SGHTA and CDR2 FQGNSA. This CDR3 is CASTQGQVDNSPLHF. The CDR3 DNA reads TGTGCCAGCACCCAGGGGCAGGTCGATAATTCACCCCTCCACTTT. Based on the CDR3 plus reference TRBV7-2 and TRBJ1-6, the full variable domain is GAGVSQSPSNKVTEKGKDVELRCDPISGHTALYWYRQSLGQGLEFLIYFQGNSAPDKSGLPSDRFSAERTGGSVSTLTIQRTQQEDSAVYLCASTQGQVDNSPLHFGNGTRLTVT.

This clonotype was picked up one time. One end of the junction does not line up with germline, which may come from a read error. The chain combines TRBV12-3 or TRBV12-4 with TRBJ2-3; perhaps TRBD2 as D (5 bases). This CDR3 contains 15 residues. In DNA form, the CDR3 reads TGTGCCAGCAGTTTTGGGCTAGCAGGTGCAGATACGGAGTATTTT. Amino acids: CASSFGLAGADTEYF.

This clonotype has only a few counts. The V and J genes are TRBV3-1 and TRBJ2-7, with 8 bases matching TRBD1. Unmatched junction bases numbered 7, after V lost 4 bases and J lost 2 bases. The CDR3 contains 15 residues. CDR1 and CDR2 (germline): LGHDT, YNNKEL (reference sequence). CDR3 loop: CASSRTGGYPYEQYF. CDR3 nucleotides: TGTGCCAGCAGCCGCACAGGGGGATACCCCTACGAGCAGTACTTC.

In this sample, this clonotype turned up a few times. The chain employs TRBV20-1 and TRBJ2-1, with D perhaps matching TRBD2 (5 bases). The V gene's germline CDR1 is DFQATT and CDR2 SNEGSKA (reference sequence). The V end lost 7 bases, the J end lost 0 bases, and 13 bases lay between the germline ends. The CDR3 covers 14 residues. The CDR3 sequence: CSGESSSSYNEQFF. As DNA, the CDR3 is TGCAGTGGGGAGTCATCGAGCTCCTACAATGAGCAGTTCTTC.

This clonotype has only one observation. The chain is built from TRBV27 and TRBJ2-4, with a weak D call TRBD2 (6 bases). CDR1 MNHEY and CDR2 SMNVEV come from the germline V gene (reference sequence). Trimming took off 6 bases at V and 13 bases at J, with 25 bases between the two ends. CDR3 length: 15 residues. The CDR3 region is CASSPAVAALREQYF. The DNA of the CDR3 is TGTGCCAGCAGCCCCGCGGTAGCGGCCTTACGGGAGCAGTACTTC.

The chain couples TRBV27 to TRBJ2-1, with TRBD1 matching 9 bases. The CDR3 is 18 residues long. Trimming at V came to 5 bases and at J to 7 bases, leaving 18 bases not matched to a gene. Germline CDR1 MNHEY, CDR2 SMNVEV (reference sequence). The CDR3 here is CASSAAPGQGRRMNEQFF. In nucleotides, the CDR3 is TGTGCCAGCAGTGCGGCGCCGGGACAGGGAAGGCGCATGAATGAGCAGTTCTTC.

This chain joins TRBV27 and TRBJ2-5; 12 nucleotides align to TRBD2. Germline V gene data show CDR1 as MNHEY and CDR2 as SMNVEV (reference sequence). CDR3 length: 14 amino acids. V was clipped by 9 bases and J by 4 bases; unmatched bases: 6. The chain's CDR3 is CASKGLAGGETQYF. The CDR3 DNA reads TGTGCCAGTAAGGGACTAGCGGGCGGAGAGACCCAGTACTTC.

This clonotype was observed a single time. A read error may produce the germline difference seen at one junction end. The V gene is TRBV9, the J gene TRBJ2-7; 8 positions agree with TRBD1. The germline V gene has CDR1 SGDLS and CDR2 YYNGEE. The CDR3 is 16 amino acids. Here the CDR3 reads CAGSATKDRVTHEQYF. CDR3 coding DNA: TGTGCCGGCAGCGCCACCAAGGACAGGGTGACCCACGAGCAGTACTTC.

Ten or more counts support this clonotype. The chain carries TRBV28 and TRBJ2-7, with D possibly being TRBD1 or TRBD2 (5 bases each). V lost 7 bases and J lost 4, with 14 bases in between. The CDR3 extends over 13 amino acids. The germline CDR1 and CDR2 sequences are MDHEN and SYDVKM. The CDR3 coding sequence is TGTGCCAGCACCCGGACTGCAGGGTACGAGCAGTACTTC. Translation gives CASTRTAGYEQYF.

The V and J genes are TRBV20-1 and TRBJ2-1; D ambiguous. The CDR3 consists of 13 residues. V lost 1 base, J lost 9 bases, and 13 bases lay in between. The germline V gene encodes CDR1 DFQATT and CDR2 SNEGSKA (reference sequence). CDR3 sequence: CSARALSAVEQFF. CDR3 in DNA: TGCAGTGCTAGAGCTTTAAGTGCCGTTGAGCAGTTCTTC.

The chain recombines TRBV21-1 with TRBJ2-7; TRBD1 was called by the table and not checked on the DNA. TRBV21-1 is marked as a pseudogene. The CDR3 extends over 16 amino acids. The CDR3 here is CASSGPGTPSSYEQYF. The CDR3 DNA reads TGTGCCAGCAGCGGGCCCGGGACCCCCAGCTCCTACGAGCAGTACTTC.

This clonotype occurred a few times. This chain links TRBV6-2 or TRBV6-3 with TRBJ2-3; 9 bases are a match to TRBD2. The CDR3 length is 15 residues. Germline V gene lookup returns CDR1 MNHEY and CDR2 SVGEGT. J was trimmed by 4 bases and V by 7 bases; bases with no gene match: 9. CDR3 sequence reads: CASKQTGLASDTQYF. CDR3 sequence (DNA): TGTGCCAGCAAACAAACGGGACTAGCCTCAGATACGCAGTATTTT.

The V and J genes are TRBV20-1 and TRBJ1-1; 7 bases are shared with TRBD1. Germline V gives CDR1 DFQATT, CDR2 SNEGSKA (reference sequence). Germline trimming cut 6 bases from V and 2 bases from J; bases unmatched to any gene: 18. The CDR3 extends over 17 amino acids. The CDR3 DNA reads TGCAGTGCAGCTCTGACAGGGAAGATCCTAATTAACACTGAAGCTTTCTTT. Encoded protein: CSAALTGKILINTEAFF.

The CDR3 nucleotides read TGCGCCAGCAGCACGGGACAGATTAATGAAAAACTGTTTTTT. Translated: CASSTGQINEKLFF. The rearrangement joins TRBV5-1 to TRBJ1-4, with 7 bases matching TRBD1. V dropped 4 bases and J dropped 4; count of bases not matched to a gene: 4. Looked up from germline, CDR1 is SGHRS and CDR2 is YFSETQ. This CDR3 is 14 amino acids long.

This chain links TRBV5-6 with TRBJ1-1, with 8 bases aligning to TRBD1. CDR3 length: 18 residues. The V gene's germline CDR1 is SGHDT and CDR2 YYEEEE. Trimming at V came to 4 bases and at J to 4 bases, leaving 18 bases not matched to a gene. The DNA for the CDR3 is TGTGCCAGCAGCATATGGACAGGGATTACTCTCGTGGGCACTGAAGCTTTCTTT. It translates to CASSIWTGITLVGTEAFF.

The sample holds a few counts of this clonotype. V usage is TRBV20-1 and J usage is TRBJ2-1, with D perhaps matching TRBD1 (6 bases). The CDR3 covers 15 residues. Germline V gene lookup returns CDR1 DFQATT and CDR2 SNEGSKA (reference sequence). The germline V and J ends were trimmed by 6 bases and 0 bases, with 15 bases remaining between them. The CDR3: CSAQREGHSYNEQFF. CDR3 nucleotides: TGCAGTGCCCAGAGAGAGGGACACTCCTACAATGAGCAGTTCTTC.